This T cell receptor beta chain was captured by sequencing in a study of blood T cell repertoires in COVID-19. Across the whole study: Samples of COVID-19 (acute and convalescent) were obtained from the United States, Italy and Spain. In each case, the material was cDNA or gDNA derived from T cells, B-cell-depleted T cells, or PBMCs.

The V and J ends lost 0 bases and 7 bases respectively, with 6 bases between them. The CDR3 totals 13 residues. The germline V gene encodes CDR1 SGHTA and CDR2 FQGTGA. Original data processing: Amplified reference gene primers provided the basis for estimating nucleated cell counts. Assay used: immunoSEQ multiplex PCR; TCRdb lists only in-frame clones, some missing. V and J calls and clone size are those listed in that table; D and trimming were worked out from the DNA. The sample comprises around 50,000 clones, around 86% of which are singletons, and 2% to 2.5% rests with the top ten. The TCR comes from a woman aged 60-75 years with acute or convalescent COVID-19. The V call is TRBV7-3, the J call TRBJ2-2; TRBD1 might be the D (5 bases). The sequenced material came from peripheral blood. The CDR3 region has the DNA TGTGCCAGCAGCTTAACAGGGGACGGGGAGCTGTTTTTT. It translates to CASSLTGDGELFF.